The 26 T cell receptor beta chains reported below all come from one sample, sequenced in a study of blood T cell repertoires in COVID-19. TCRdb keeps only in-frame clones here, not all; method: immunoSEQ multiplex PCR. The data show about 59,000 clones, more than 70% seen once. Sequences were obtained from peripheral blood. The receptor source for this set is a man aged 55 to 70 with acute or convalescent COVID-19.

The V call is TRBV18, the J call TRBJ1-2, with 10 bases that match TRBD1. The V gene's germline CDR1 is KGHSH and CDR2 LQKENI. This CDR3 is 17 amino acids long. V lost 1 base and J lost 4; bases outside the gene matches: 9. The CDR3 region is CASSPQTGGHGGYGYTF. Here the CDR3 DNA reads TGTGCCAGCTCACCACAGACAGGGGGCCATGGGGGCTATGGCTACACCTTC.

The chain joins TRBV4-2 to TRBJ2-5; 8 bases are shared with TRBD2. Germline V gives CDR1 LGHNA, CDR2 YNFKEQ. This CDR3 has 16 residues. J gave up 3 bases and V 1 base, and 7 bases lay outside the gene matches. The CDR3 here is CASSQVAAGEKETQYF. The CDR3, as DNA: TGTGCCAGCAGCCAAGTTGCAGCGGGGGAAAAAGAGACCCAGTACTTC.

V is TRBV9 and J is TRBJ1-6, with D perhaps matching TRBD1 (6 bases). V was pared by 2 bases and J by 7 bases, with 10 bases between. Germline V CDR1 and CDR2: SGDLS, YYNGEE. CDR3 length: 14 residues. The CDR3 protein is CASSVDTGNSPLHF. The CDR3 nucleotides read TGTGCCAGCAGCGTCGATACAGGGAATTCACCCCTCCACTTT.

The chain uses TRBV2 and TRBJ2-3, with a weak D call TRBD1 (6 bases). Trimming removed 6 bases at V and 3 bases at J, with 10 bases between. Germline V lookup: CDR1 SNHLY, CDR2 FYNNEI. This CDR3 has 13 amino acids. The CDR3 DNA reads as TGTGCCAGCAGGGATCAGGGGACAGATACGCAGTATTTT. Its translation is CASRDQGTDTQYF.

The chain is built from TRBV19 and TRBJ1-2; 9 bases agree with TRBD1. Germline CDR1 LNHDA, CDR2 SQIVND (reference sequence). Losses at the gene ends were 7 bases for V and 3 bases for J; bases not matched to a gene: 3. CDR3 length: 13 amino acids. CDR3 sequence: CASNRGHDYGYTF. The CDR3 nucleotides read TGTGCCAGTAACAGGGGGCATGACTATGGCTACACCTTC.

V is TRBV5-6 and J is TRBJ2-5; 8 bases align to TRBD2. CDR1 and CDR2 from the germline V gene are SGHDT and YYEEEE. The V and J ends lost 4 bases and 4 bases, in that order; junction bases with no gene match: 18. The CDR3 consists of 18 residues. The CDR3 here is CASSRMGLVGIRGETQYF. Here the CDR3 DNA reads TGTGCCAGCAGCCGCATGGGACTAGTGGGGATCAGGGGAGAGACCCAGTACTTC.

This clone has only one observation. The chain has TRBV5-5 and TRBJ2-5, with D maybe TRBD2 (5 bases). The germline V and J ends were trimmed by 4 bases and 2 bases, with 15 bases remaining between them. The CDR3 is 15 amino acids. The germline V gene has CDR1 SGHKS and CDR2 YYEKEE (reference sequence). The CDR3 reads CASSPSVRLQETQYF. The CDR3 coding sequence is TGTGCCAGCAGCCCCTCGGTCAGACTACAAGAGACCCAGTACTTC.

V gene TRBV9 combines with J gene TRBJ1-6; D is uncertain. V gave up 0 bases and J gave up 5 bases, with 18 bases separating them. This CDR3 contains 18 residues. Germline V gives CDR1 SGDLS, CDR2 YYNGEE. The chain's CDR3 is CASSVEFGRPSNNSPLHF. CDR3 bases: TGTGCCAGCAGCGTAGAATTCGGGAGGCCCTCGAATAATTCACCCCTCCACTTT.

V usage is TRBV19 and J usage is TRBJ1-2; TRBD1 aligns across 7 bases. This CDR3 is built from 14 residues. Germline CDR1 is LNHDA and CDR2 is SQIVND (reference sequence). The V gene end was trimmed by 5 bases and the J gene end by 2 bases; junction bases not matched to a gene: 5. CDR3 in DNA: TGTGCCAGTAGTCCGACAGGGCCGAACTATGGCTACACCTTC. It encodes CASSPTGPNYGYTF.

The table lists this clone with a count of one. The chain links TRBV11-1 to TRBJ2-1; 8 nucleotides agree with TRBD1. In germline, CDR1 is SGHAT, CDR2 FQDESV (reference sequence). V was pared by 5 bases and J by 6 bases, with 3 bases of the junction left unmatched. The CDR3 has 13 residues. This CDR3 is CASSRTGTNEQFF. The DNA for the CDR3 is TGTGCCAGCAGCCGGACAGGGACCAATGAGCAGTTCTTC. Together with reference TRBV11-1 and TRBJ2-1, the CDR3 gives the full variable domain: EAEVAQSPRYKITEKSQAVAFWCDPISGHATLYWYRQILGQGPELLVQFQDESVVDDSQLPKDRFSAERLKGVDSTLKIQPAELGDSAMYLCASSRTGTNEQFFGPGTRLTVL.

This chain connects TRBV10-3 to TRBJ2-3; 16 nucleotides align to TRBD2. The V gene's germline CDR1 is ENHRY and CDR2 SYGVKD. The CDR3 contains 18 residues. V was pared by 5 bases and J by 4 bases, with 9 bases of the junction left unmatched. CDR3 protein: CAISFSGTSGGAADTQYF. The CDR3 DNA reads as TGTGCCATCAGTTTTTCCGGGACTAGCGGGGGGGCGGCAGATACGCAGTATTTT.

The chain couples TRBV30 to TRBJ1-6, with unresolved D. The germline gives CDR1 GTSNPN, CDR2 SVGIG (reference sequence). V gave up 1 base and J gave up 10 bases, with 11 bases separating them. This CDR3 has 13 amino acids. CDR3 sequence (DNA): TGTGCCTGGAGTGAAGCGAGGGAATCACCCCTCCACTTT. The encoded protein is CAWSEARESPLHF.

The gene calls are TRBV5-1 and TRBJ2-1; 7 bases align to TRBD2. Trimming cost V 6 bases and J 2 bases; bases outside gene matches: 5. Germline-derived CDR1 and CDR2 are SGHRS and YFSETQ. The CDR3 is 14 amino acids. CDR3 bases: TGCGCCAGCACCGGCGGGGGTGCCTACAATGAGCAGTTCTTC. It codes for CASTGGGAYNEQFF.

The chain joins TRBV7-2 to TRBJ2-7; the match to TRBD2 covers 9 bases. The germline CDR1 and CDR2 sequences are SGHTA and FQGNSA. The CDR3 is 14 amino acids. The V segment lost 5 bases and the J segment 6 bases; nucleotides outside the gene matches: 8. The CDR3 sequence is CASSISGGNLEQYF. DNA of the CDR3: TGTGCCAGCAGCATTAGCGGGGGTAACCTCGAGCAGTACTTC.

This chain uses TRBV24-1 with TRBJ2-1; D might be TRBD1 (6 bases). The CDR3 spans 17 residues. V shed 2 bases and J shed 0 bases, with 13 bases lying between them. Germline V CDR1 and CDR2: KGHDR, SFDVKD. In DNA form, the CDR3 reads TGTGCCACCAGTGATTCCTACAGGGAGAGCTCCTACAATGAGCAGTTCTTC. Its protein product is CATSDSYRESSYNEQFF.

This chain joins TRBV28 and TRBJ1-3, with D tentatively TRBD1 (6 bases). Germline loops: CDR1 MDHEN, CDR2 SYDVKM. The V gene lost 2 bases and the J gene lost 4 bases, with 12 bases spanning the gap. The CDR3 extends over 15 amino acids. The CDR3 region is CASSLDWGQGNTIYF. As DNA, the CDR3 is TGTGCCAGCAGTTTAGATTGGGGGCAAGGAAACACCATATATTTT.

The gene calls are TRBV19 and TRBJ2-5; 10 nucleotides line up with TRBD1. This CDR3 region has 17 residues. The germline V gene has CDR1 LNHDA and CDR2 SQIVND (reference sequence). Germline trimming cut 5 bases from V and 1 base from J; bases unmatched to any gene: 10. The CDR3 is CASSSGTGDPIQETQYF. CDR3 in DNA: TGTGCCAGTAGTTCCGGGACAGGGGACCCAATCCAAGAGACCCAGTACTTC.

This clone was seen just once. The chain recombines TRBV6-6 with TRBJ1-3; perhaps TRBD1 as D (5 bases). CDR1 MNHNY and CDR2 SVGAGI come from the germline V gene (reference sequence). The V end was cut by 4 bases, the J end by 4 bases, with 11 bases between. The CDR3 is made up of 14 amino acids. CDR3 sequence reads: CASSWTRTGNTIYF. As DNA, the CDR3 is TGTGCCAGCAGTTGGACACGTACCGGAAACACCATATATTTT.

In this sample, this clone turned up once. This chain uses TRBV18 with TRBJ1-4; D is unresolved. This CDR3 has 14 residues. V shed 6 bases and J shed 6 bases, with 14 bases lying between them. The germline V gene encodes CDR1 KGHSH and CDR2 LQKENI. CDR3 in amino acids: CASSSAEWDEKLFF. In DNA form, the CDR3 reads TGTGCCAGCTCCTCGGCGGAGTGGGATGAAAAACTGTTTTTT.

The CDR3: CASSQGATYTEAFF. The DNA for the CDR3 is TGTGCCAGCAGCCAGGGCGCGACGTACACTGAAGCTTTCTTT. The chain couples TRBV3-1 (or the pseudogene TRBV3-2) to TRBJ1-1; D not resolved. This CDR3 is built from 14 residues. Germline CDR1 LGHDT, CDR2 YNNKEL (reference sequence). V gave up 3 bases and J gave up 3 bases, with 11 bases separating them.

The chain is built from TRBV29-1 and TRBJ2-1, with 8 bases aligning to TRBD1. The germline gives CDR1 SQVTM, CDR2 ANQGSEA. The V segment lost 7 bases and the J segment 7 bases; nucleotides outside the gene matches: 12. CDR3 length: 14 residues. The CDR3 protein is CSGVQGGLLNEQFF. Written as DNA, the CDR3 is TGCAGCGGGGTACAGGGGGGATTGTTAAATGAGCAGTTCTTC.

The chain recombines TRBV30 with TRBJ1-5; 12 bases match TRBD1. V was clipped by 3 bases and J by 6 bases; unmatched bases: 3. The CDR3 extends over 14 amino acids. Germline V lookup: CDR1 GTSNPN, CDR2 SVGIG (reference sequence). CDR3 sequence (DNA): TGTGCCTGGAGCGGGGACAGGGGGCGTCAGCCCCAGCATTTT. Translating gives CAWSGDRGRQPQHF.

The V gene is TRBV28, the J gene TRBJ2-7, with 7 positions matching TRBD1. The trim removed 6 bases at V and 2 bases at J, leaving 4 bases unmatched. This CDR3 has 13 amino acids. Germline CDR1 is MDHEN and CDR2 is SYDVKM. CDR3: CASSKQGTYEQYF. The DNA of the CDR3 is TGTGCCAGCAGCAAACAGGGGACCTACGAGCAGTACTTC.

The genes are TRBV9 and TRBJ2-5, with 8 bases aligning to TRBD1. Losses at the gene ends were 4 bases for V and 4 bases for J; bases not matched to a gene: 3. The CDR3 contains 13 residues. Germline lookup yields CDR1 SGDLS and CDR2 YYNGEE. DNA for the CDR3: TGTGCCAGCAGCCCTGGACAGGGAGAGACCCAGTACTTC. Translation gives CASSPGQGETQYF.

The chain couples TRBV27 to TRBJ1-4, with D possibly TRBD1 on 5 matching bases. V was trimmed by 5 bases and J by 3 bases, leaving 16 bases between them. CDR3 length equals 16 residues. CDR1 and CDR2 (germline): MNHEY, SMNVEV (reference sequence). The CDR3 coding sequence is TGTGCCAGCAGTCAGCACAAGACAGCAGCTAATGAAAAACTGTTTTTT. Protein product: CASSQHKTAANEKLFF.

The chain carries TRBV5-8 and TRBJ1-2; D unclear. The V end lost 0 bases, the J end lost 8 bases, and 5 bases lay between the germline ends. This CDR3 contains 11 residues. Looked up from germline, CDR1 is SGHTS and CDR2 is YDEGEE. CDR3 protein: CASSLDGGYTF. CDR3 sequence (DNA): TGTGCCAGCAGCTTGGACGGGGGCTACACCTTC.